These 22 T cell receptor beta chains share one sample of origin, sequenced in a study of T-cell memory formation after mild COVID-19. MiXCR, applied by TCRdb to the 5' RACE reads, yields one record per CDR3 protein. The table includes about 450,000 distinct CDR3 sequences, under 25% detected once. Sequenced material: PBMCs or a T cell subset sorted from them (not recorded which). These receptors all stem from an adult woman who had mild COVID-19 (a few samples of this study predate the infection). Cell type and time point are not known.

This clonotype was counted at least ten times. The V gene is TRBV5-5, the J gene TRBJ1-6, with D possibly matching TRBD1 (5 bases). V was pared by 2 bases and J by 5 bases, with 17 bases between. Germline V CDR1 and CDR2: SGHKS, YYEKEE (reference sequence). The CDR3 sequence is 17 residues long. CDR3 bases: TGTGCCAGCAGCTTTCGGCGCGGGGGTATGGATAATTCACCCCTCCACTTT. Its protein is CASSFRRGGMDNSPLHF.

This chain joins TRBV10-3 and TRBJ2-5; 10 bases align to TRBD2. J lost 5 bases, V lost 10 bases, and 10 bases had no gene match. The CDR3 spans 14 residues. The germline V gene has CDR1 ENHRY and CDR2 SYGVKD. Here the CDR3 DNA reads TGTGCCAACTCCCTAGCGGGGGCCGGGGAGACCCAGTACTTC. This codes for CANSLAGAGETQYF.

The chain has TRBV19 and TRBJ2-2; 9 nucleotides align to TRBD2. V was clipped by 6 bases and J by 4 bases; unmatched bases: 9. Germline CDR1 LNHDA, CDR2 SQIVND (reference sequence). The length of the CDR3 is 16 residues. The CDR3 DNA is TGTGCCAGTAGCAAACTAGCGGGCGCCCCCACCGGGGAGCTGTTTTTT. It codes for CASSKLAGAPTGELFF.

The V call is TRBV15, the J call TRBJ1-3; no reliable D call. This CDR3 has 15 amino acids. Trimming pared 0 bases from V and 3 bases from J, leaving 9 bases between. CDR1 and CDR2 (germline): LNHNV, YYDKDF (reference sequence). CDR3 loop: CATSREADFGNTIYF. Written as DNA, the CDR3 is TGTGCCACCAGCAGAGAAGCGGACTTTGGAAACACCATATATTTT.

This chain connects TRBV7-3 to TRBJ2-7; possibly TRBD1 for D (5 bases). V was clipped by 3 bases and J by 2 bases, with 11 bases between them. Germline V gene sequence: CDR1 SGHTA, CDR2 FQGTGA. The CDR3 totals 14 residues. CDR3 sequence reads: CASSFGAGPYEQYF. The CDR3, as DNA: TGTGCCAGCAGCTTTGGGGCAGGCCCCTACGAGCAGTACTTC.

The V and J genes are TRBV5-1 and TRBJ1-1, with a possible D match to TRBD1 (5 bases). Germline CDR1 is SGHRS and CDR2 is YFSETQ. The V and J ends lost 0 bases and 4 bases respectively, with 16 bases between them. This CDR3 has 16 amino acids. CDR3 nucleotide sequence: TGCGCCAGCAGCTTGGCGTGGCAGGGCAGAGGCACTGAAGCTTTCTTT. Translating it yields CASSLAWQGRGTEAFF.

The rearrangement uses TRBV2 and TRBJ1-6; D perhaps matches TRBD1 (5 bases). The germline CDR1 and CDR2 sequences are SNHLY and FYNNEI. The V end was cut by 1 base, the J end by 9 bases, with 13 bases between. CDR3 length: 15 residues. CDR3 sequence reads: CASSEVEGSGSPLHF. DNA of the CDR3: TGTGCCAGCAGTGAAGTGGAGGGGTCAGGTTCACCCCTCCACTTT.

The CDR3 sequence is CASSVGSGTGGEQYF. The CDR3 DNA follows: TGTGCCAGCAGCGTAGGATCGGGGACAGGGGGCGAGCAGTACTTC. The rearrangement joins TRBV9 to TRBJ2-7; 11 bases are shared with TRBD1. Trimming cost V 0 bases and J 6 bases; bases outside gene matches: 5. The CDR3 sequence is 15 residues long. The germline V gene has CDR1 SGDLS and CDR2 YYNGEE.

CDR3 bases: TGCAGTGCTACTAGACTAGCTAGCTCCTACAATGAGCAGTTCTTC. Translated: CSATRLASSYNEQFF. This chain links TRBV20-1 with TRBJ2-1; 7 bases are shared with TRBD2. Per the germline V gene, CDR1 is DFQATT and CDR2 is SNEGSKA (reference sequence). The length of the CDR3 is 15 residues. V dropped 4 bases and J dropped 0; count of bases not matched to a gene: 6.

This chain connects TRBV6-2 or TRBV6-3 to TRBJ2-7, with TRBD2 as a possible D gene (5 bases). Trimming took off 4 bases at V and 2 bases at J, with 12 bases between the two ends. The germline CDR1 and CDR2 sequences are MNHEY and SVGEGT. This CDR3 spans 14 amino acids. CDR3 loop: CASSLQRLTYEQYF. The DNA for the CDR3 is TGTGCCAGCAGTTTGCAGCGGCTAACCTACGAGCAGTACTTC.

The gene calls are TRBV4-3 and TRBJ2-2; D tentatively reads TRBD1 or TRBD2 (5 bases each). The CDR3 has 13 residues. Germline values: CDR1 LGHNA, CDR2 YSLEER. V was clipped by 0 bases and J by 7 bases, with 6 bases between them. The CDR3 spells CASSQEGDGELFF. CDR3 in DNA: TGCGCCAGCAGCCAAGAGGGGGACGGGGAGCTGTTTTTT.

Note on this clonotype: The junction and the germline gene differ at one end; a read error may be behind it. This chain uses TRBV4-3 with TRBJ1-1, with D perhaps TRBD1 (5 bases). Germline values: CDR1 LGHNA, CDR2 YSLEER. CDR3 size: 16 residues. CDR3 DNA: TGCGCCAGCAGTCAAGATACAGGCCCTATGAACACTGAAGCTTTCTTT. Amino acid sequence: CASSQDTGPMNTEAFF.

V is TRBV6-6 and J is TRBJ1-3, with 11 bases that match TRBD1. CDR1 and CDR2 (germline): MNHNY, SVGAGI (reference sequence). Unmatched junction bases numbered 4, after V lost 2 bases and J lost 4 bases. This CDR3 region has 16 residues. The CDR3 region has the DNA TGTGCCAGCAGTTACCGGGACAGGGGGATAGGAAACACCATATATTTT. Protein sequence: CASSYRDRGIGNTIYF.

The chain couples TRBV7-9 to TRBJ2-3, with 12 bases fitting TRBD2. The germline gives CDR1 SEHNR, CDR2 FQNEAQ (reference sequence). This CDR3 is 13 amino acids long. J gave up 5 bases and V 10 bases, and 4 bases lay outside the gene matches. CDR3 bases: TGTGCCACCAGGACTAGCGGGATAGATACGCAGTATTTT. Translation: CATRTSGIDTQYF. Full variable domain (rest looked up from reference TRBV7-9 and TRBJ2-3): DTGVSQNPRHKITKRGQNVTFRCDPISEHNRLYWYRQTLGQGPEFLTYFQNEAQLEKSRLLSDRFSAERPKGSFSTLEIQRTEQGDSAMYLCATRTSGIDTQYFGPGTRLTVL.

V usage is TRBV5-1 and J usage is TRBJ2-7, with 9 bases lining up with TRBD2. The CDR3 sequence is 16 residues long. J gave up 1 base and V 4 bases, and 9 bases lay outside the gene matches. Germline V CDR1 and CDR2: SGHRS, YFSETQ. CDR3 sequence: CASSQRASGASYEQYF. Written as DNA, the CDR3 is TGCGCCAGCAGCCAACGGGCTAGCGGGGCTTCCTACGAGCAGTACTTC.

The chain uses TRBV6-2 or TRBV6-3 and TRBJ2-7, with D maybe TRBD2 (6 bases). This CDR3 is built from 18 residues. Trimming shortened V by 6 bases and J by 2 bases, and 26 bases separated the two germline ends. Germline CDR1 is MNHEY and CDR2 is SVGEGT. CDR3 residues: CASSPGRRGVLGTYEQYF. CDR3 in DNA: TGTGCCAGCAGCCCCGGAAGGCGGGGTGTTCTAGGGACCTACGAGCAGTACTTC.

This clonotype was picked up many times. The chain employs TRBV5-1 and TRBJ1-1; maybe TRBD1 (5 bases). V lost 3 bases and J lost 1, with 10 bases in between. This CDR3 has 14 residues. The V gene's germline CDR1 is SGHRS and CDR2 YFSETQ. In nucleotides, the CDR3 is TGCGCCAGCAGCTACGACGGGGGGAACACTGAAGCTTTCTTT. The encoded protein is CASSYDGGNTEAFF.

This clonotype has more than one count but fewer than ten. The chain combines TRBV6-2 or TRBV6-3 with TRBJ2-5; D is ambiguous. Germline loops: CDR1 MNHEY, CDR2 SVGEGT. CDR3 length: 13 residues. The V end was cut by 6 bases, the J end by 2 bases, with 10 bases between. The CDR3 bases are TGTGCCAGCAGCCCTCAACCTCAAGAGACCCAGTACTTC. This sequence encodes CASSPQPQETQYF.

CDR3 sequence reads: CASSYRQGSTGELFF. The DNA for the CDR3 is TGCGCCAGCAGCTATAGGCAGGGGTCCACCGGGGAGCTGTTTTTT. This chain connects TRBV5-1 to TRBJ2-2, with D perhaps TRBD1 (6 bases). The CDR3 loop spans 15 amino acids. Trimming pared 3 bases from V and 4 bases from J, leaving 13 bases between. Germline CDR1 reads SGHRS; CDR2 reads YFSETQ.

This clonotype has a single count. V is TRBV7-9 and J is TRBJ2-3; D is perhaps TRBD1 (5 bases). This CDR3 has 14 residues. V was clipped by 4 bases and J by 1 base, with 9 bases between them. Germline lookup yields CDR1 SEHNR and CDR2 FQNEAQ (reference sequence). The CDR3 sequence: CASSSQTGTDTQYF. For the CDR3, the DNA is TGTGCCAGCAGCTCCCAGACAGGCACAGATACGCAGTATTTT.

V and J are TRBV12-3 or TRBV12-4 and TRBJ2-1, with D possibly being TRBD1 (6 bases). The CDR3 loop spans 14 amino acids. V was pared by 8 bases and J by 7 bases, with 18 bases between. The CDR3 sequence is CASSRWQGSNEQFF. The DNA of the CDR3 is TGTGCCAGCTCTAGGTGGCAGGGGTCGAATGAGCAGTTCTTC.

This chain links TRBV7-3 with TRBJ2-1; 9 nucleotides align to TRBD2. The CDR3 runs to 14 residues. In germline, CDR1 is SGHTA, CDR2 FQGTGA. Losses at the gene ends were 2 bases for V and 7 bases for J; bases not matched to a gene: 3. CDR3 protein: CASSLAGGKNEQFF. CDR3 DNA sequence: TGTGCCAGCAGCTTAGCGGGGGGGAAAAATGAGCAGTTCTTC.